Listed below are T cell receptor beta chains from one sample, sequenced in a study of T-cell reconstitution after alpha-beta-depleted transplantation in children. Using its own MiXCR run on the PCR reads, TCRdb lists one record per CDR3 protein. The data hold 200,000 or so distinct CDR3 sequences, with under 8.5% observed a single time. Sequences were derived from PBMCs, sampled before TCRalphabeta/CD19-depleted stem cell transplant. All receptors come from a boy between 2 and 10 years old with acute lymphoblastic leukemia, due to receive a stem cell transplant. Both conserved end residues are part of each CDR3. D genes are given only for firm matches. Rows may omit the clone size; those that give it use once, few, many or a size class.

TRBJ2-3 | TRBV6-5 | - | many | CASSYSMEGADTQYF | TGTGCCAGCAGTTACTCGATGGAGGGGGCAGATACGCAGTATTTT
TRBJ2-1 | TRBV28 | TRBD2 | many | CASRASGRAGNEQFF | TGTGCCAGCAGGGCTAGCGGGAGGGCCGGGAATGAGCAGTTCTTC
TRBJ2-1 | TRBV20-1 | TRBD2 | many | CSAKTSGVYNEQFF | TGCAGTGCTAAAACTAGCGGGGTCTACAATGAGCAGTTCTTC
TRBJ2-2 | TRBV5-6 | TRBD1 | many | CANSLTDRAFTGELFF | TGTGCCAACAGCCTAACGGACAGGGCCTTCACCGGGGAGCTGTTTTTT
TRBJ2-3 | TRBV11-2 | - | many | CASSLVGTVSTSTDTQYF | TGTGCCAGCAGCTTAGTGGGCACGGTCTCTACTAGCACAGATACGCAGTATTTT
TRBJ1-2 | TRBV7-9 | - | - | CASSPVYYGYTF | TGTGCCAGCAGCCCCGTTTACTATGGCTACACCTTC
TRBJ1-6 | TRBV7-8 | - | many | CASSPKQADSYNSPLHF | TGTGCCAGCAGCCCTAAGCAGGCCGACTCCTATAATTCACCCCTCCACTTT
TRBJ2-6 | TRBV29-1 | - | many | CSVGNREPGANVLTF | TGCAGCGTTGGGAACAGAGAGCCTGGGGCCAACGTCCTGACTTTC
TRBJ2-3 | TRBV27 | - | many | CASSLAGPSTDTQYF | TGTGCCAGCAGTTTGGCAGGACCCAGCACAGATACGCAGTATTTT
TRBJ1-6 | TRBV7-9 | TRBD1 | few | CASSETVGQGGSPLHF | TGTGCCAGCAGCGAAACAGTGGGACAGGGTGGTTCACCCCTCCACTTT
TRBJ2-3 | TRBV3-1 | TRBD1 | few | CASSQVARGRGKGTDTQYF | TGTGCCAGCAGCCAAGTAGCCAGGGGGCGGGGAAAGGGCACAGATACGCAGTATTTT
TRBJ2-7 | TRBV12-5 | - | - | CASADSPAYEQYF | TGTGCTAGCGCCGACAGCCCCGCCTACGAGCAGTACTTC
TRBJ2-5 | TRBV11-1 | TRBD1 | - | CASSLFRLQGARKETQYF | TGTGCCAGCAGCTTGTTCCGTTTACAGGGGGCGCGGAAGGAGACCCAGTACTTC
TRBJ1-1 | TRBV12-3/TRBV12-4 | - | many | CASSSGETEAFF | TGTGCCAGCAGTTCGGGGGAAACTGAAGCTTTCTTT
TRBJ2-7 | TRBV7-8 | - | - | CASSPRKSSYEQYF | TGTGCCAGCAGCCCCCGTAAGAGCTCCTACGAGCAGTACTTC
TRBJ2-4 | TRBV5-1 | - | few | CASSLIHREAKNIQYF | TGCGCCAGCAGCCTGATCCACAGGGAGGCCAAAAACATTCAGTACTTC
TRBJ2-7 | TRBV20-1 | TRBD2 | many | CSARDGAGSHEQYF | TGCAGTGCTAGAGATGGAGCGGGATCGCACGAGCAGTACTTC
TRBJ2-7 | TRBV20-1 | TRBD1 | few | CSAIAPAGGYSLQSYEQYF | TGCAGTGCCATAGCCCCGGCAGGGGGCTATTCCCTACAATCCTACGAGCAGTACTTC
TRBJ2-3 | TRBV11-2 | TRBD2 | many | CASTTFSGGATDTQYF | TGTGCCAGCACCACCTTTAGCGGGGGGGCCACAGATACGCAGTATTTT
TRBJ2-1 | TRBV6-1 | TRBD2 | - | CASSVRLAGGLEQFF | TGTGCCAGCAGTGTCAGGCTAGCGGGGGGGCTGGAGCAGTTCTTC
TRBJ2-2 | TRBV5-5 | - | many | CASSGDPVTGELFF | TGTGCCAGCAGCGGGGACCCCGTCACCGGGGAGCTGTTTTTT
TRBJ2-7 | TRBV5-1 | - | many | CASSYERHISYEQYF | TGCGCCAGCAGCTACGAACGACACATCTCCTACGAGCAGTACTTC
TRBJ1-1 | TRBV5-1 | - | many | CASSLEIAGKAEAFF | TGCGCCAGCAGCTTGGAGATTGCAGGGAAAGCTGAAGCTTTCTTT
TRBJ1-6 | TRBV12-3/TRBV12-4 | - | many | CASSLTSSYNSPLHF | TGTGCCAGCAGTTTGACGAGCTCCTATAATTCACCCCTCCACTTT
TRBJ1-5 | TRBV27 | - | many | CASSLGINQPQHF | TGTGCCAGCAGTTTGGGCATCAATCAGCCCCAGCATTTT
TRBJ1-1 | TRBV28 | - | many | CASSLAAEAFF | TGTGCCAGCAGTTTAGCTGCTGAAGCTTTCTTT
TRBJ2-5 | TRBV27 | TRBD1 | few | CASSMTGLEDQETQYF | TGTGCCAGCAGTATGACAGGGTTGGAGGACCAAGAGACCCAGTACTTC
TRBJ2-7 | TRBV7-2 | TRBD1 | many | CASSSKDRAVYEQYF | TGTGCCAGCAGCTCGAAGGACAGGGCAGTCTACGAGCAGTACTTC
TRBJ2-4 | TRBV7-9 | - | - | CASSLSVSIAKNIQYF | TGTGCCAGCAGCTTGTCGGTCAGCATAGCCAAAAACATTCAGTACTTC
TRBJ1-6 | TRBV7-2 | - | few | CASSLGQPGNSPLHF | TGTGCCAGCAGCTTAGGACAGCCCGGGAATTCACCCCTCCACTTT
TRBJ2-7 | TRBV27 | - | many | CASSFSGDSYEQYF | TGTGCCAGCAGTTTCTCAGGGGACTCCTACGAGCAGTACTTC
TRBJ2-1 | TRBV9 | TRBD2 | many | CASSATSGGINEQFF | TGTGCCAGCAGCGCGACTAGCGGGGGTATCAATGAGCAGTTCTTC
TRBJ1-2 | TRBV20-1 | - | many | CSARGQGDYTF | TGCAGTGCTAGAGGTCAGGGAGACTACACCTTC
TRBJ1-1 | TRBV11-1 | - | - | CASSLSGMNTEAFF | TGTGCCAGCAGCTTGTCAGGGATGAACACTGAAGCTTTCTTT
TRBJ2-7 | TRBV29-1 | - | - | CSVVTQTKSYEQYF | TGCAGCGTTGTAACGCAAACCAAAAGCTACGAGCAGTACTTC
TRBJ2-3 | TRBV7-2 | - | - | CASSLIAVVYTDTQYF | TGTGCCAGCAGCTTGATCGCGGTGGTCTACACAGATACGCAGTATTTT
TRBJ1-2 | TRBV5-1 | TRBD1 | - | CASSLATMTGGRYGYTF | TGCGCCAGCAGCTTGGCTACTATGACAGGGGGTCGCTATGGCTACACCTTC
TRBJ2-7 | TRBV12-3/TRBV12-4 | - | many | CASSIPPLAEASYEQYF | TGTGCCAGCAGTATCCCCCCCCTGGCAGAGGCATCCTACGAGCAGTACTTC
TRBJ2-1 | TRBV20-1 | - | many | CSAEHNEQFF | TGCAGTGCTGAACACAATGAGCAGTTCTTC
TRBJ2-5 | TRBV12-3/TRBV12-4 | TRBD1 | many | CASSSGQGSGETQYF | TGTGCCAGCAGTTCGGGACAGGGAAGTGGGGAGACCCAGTACTTC
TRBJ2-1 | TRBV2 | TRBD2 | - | CTSCPTGLGTSNEQFF | TGTACCAGCTGTCCCACAGGACTAGGAACTTCCAATGAGCAGTTCTTC
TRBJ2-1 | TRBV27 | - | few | CASTRQGGSNEQFF | TGTGCCAGCACCCGGCAGGGAGGTTCCAATGAGCAGTTCTTC
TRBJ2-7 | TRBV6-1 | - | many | CASSPGGLAQSSYEQYF | TGTGCCAGCAGTCCGGGTGGCCTAGCGCAATCCTCCTACGAGCAGTACTTC
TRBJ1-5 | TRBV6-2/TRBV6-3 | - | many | CASSYPVQPQHF | TGTGCCAGCAGTTACCCCGTTCAGCCCCAGCATTTT
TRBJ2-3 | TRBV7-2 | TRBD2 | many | CASSVRLSGGADTQYF | TGTGCCAGCAGCGTAAGGCTAAGCGGGGGGGCAGATACGCAGTATTTT